This TCR beta chain was captured by sequencing in a study of T cell repertoires in cytomegalovirus infection. About the study: Indicated by public TCR beta signatures were CMV infection and matching HLA type. Whole-study findings and limits: CMV-specific HLA-C-restricted TCR beta clonotypes dominated the ex vivo response.

This clonotype was detected many times. Its antigen is not identified. MiXCR, run by TCRdb on the reads, gives a single entry per CDR3 protein. In the table there are 150,000 or so distinct CDR3 sequences, more than 30% of which are singletons. The germline CDR1 and CDR2 sequences are MNHEY and SVGEGT. CDR3 length: 14 amino acids. After removal of 0 bases from V and 5 bases from J, the junction contained 3 bases not matched to a gene. J is TRBJ1-2 and V is TRBV6-2 or TRBV6-3; 7 bases agree with TRBD1. Source: CD8+ T cells from cultured PBMCs, taken from culture after CMV antigen stimulation. The TCR was taken from a human donor in good health (CMV status not recorded). Some clones in this sample may be carry-over from other donors' samples. The CDR3 region is CASSYSGQTYGYTF. For the CDR3, the DNA is TGTGCCAGCAGTTACTCGGGACAGACTTATGGCTACACCTTC.